The entry that follows covers one TCR beta chain sequence. The sample is drawn from a study of T-cell memory formation after mild COVID-19. As for the study in general: TCR clustering was largely donor specific.

Germline assignment: CDR1 SGHNT and CDR2 YENEEA. The CDR3 totals 15 residues. Between the trimmed V and J ends, which lost 4 bases and 2 bases, there was a span of 12 bases. It was 5'RACE with constant-segment primers that produced the TCR alpha and TCR beta cDNA libraries, which carried sample barcodes and UMIs. TCRdb ran MiXCR on the 5' RACE reads and lists one entry per CDR3 protein. The sample has approximately 500,000 distinct CDR3 sequences, around a quarter seen once; the top ten hold around 13%. Specimen: PBMCs or a T cell subset sorted from them (not recorded which). The V gene is TRBV11-3, the J gene TRBJ2-1, with D possibly TRBD2 on 6 matching bases. The receptor was isolated from an adult woman who had mild COVID-19 (a few samples of this study predate the infection). Cell type and time point are not known. CDR3 DNA: TGTGCCAGCAGCTCGGGACTGCTTACCTACAATGAGCAGTTCTTC. It is translated as CASSSGLLTYNEQFF.